The 21 T cell receptor beta chains below were found in one sample sequenced in a study of shared clonotypes between healthy human individuals. Cells designated naive CD8 were CD45RO-negative and were positively selected for CCR7, with terminally differentiated effector memory CD45RA+ cells excluded. Data came from immunoSEQ multiplex PCR; TCRdb stores just in-frame clones and leaves some out. The sample holds approximately 650,000 clones, over 95% seen once. The source material was naive CD8+ T cells sorted from blood. The receptors derive from a woman aged 25 to 45 in good health.

This chain links TRBV27 with TRBJ2-7; 8 bases are a match to TRBD1. Unmatched junction bases numbered 15, after V lost 5 bases and J lost 6 bases. Per germline, CDR1 MNHEY and CDR2 SMNVEV (reference sequence). CDR3 length: 16 amino acids. CDR3 nucleotide sequence: TGTGCCAGCAGTCCTACTACTCGACAGGGGTTAGGCGAGCAGTACTTC. Translated: CASSPTTRQGLGEQYF.

The J gene is TRBJ1-5, the V gene TRBV19; 9 bases line up with TRBD1. V shed 6 bases, J shed 0 bases, and the junction held 9 bases outside the gene matches. Germline lookup yields CDR1 LNHDA and CDR2 SQIVND (reference sequence). The CDR3 runs to 17 residues. CDR3 region: CASSGGQGIYSNQPQHF. CDR3 coding DNA: TGTGCCAGTAGCGGGGGACAGGGAATTTATAGCAATCAGCCCCAGCATTTT.

The chain uses TRBV27 and TRBJ2-4, with D unresolved. The CDR3 spans 13 residues. Trimming left V 2 bases short and J 6 bases short, with 8 bases between. Germline V gives CDR1 MNHEY, CDR2 SMNVEV (reference sequence). Written as DNA, the CDR3 is TGTGCCAGCAGTTTAGCCGTGGGAAACATTCAGTACTTC. It translates to CASSLAVGNIQYF.

V and J are TRBV27 and TRBJ2-1; D perhaps matches TRBD2 (5 bases). CDR3 length: 17 residues. Germline loops: CDR1 MNHEY, CDR2 SMNVEV (reference sequence). The V and J ends lost 5 bases and 3 bases respectively, with 20 bases between them. CDR3 sequence (DNA): TGTGCCAGCAGTATCGGAGCGGAGGTCAAGTTCTACAATGAGCAGTTCTTC. Translating it yields CASSIGAEVKFYNEQFF.

V is TRBV13 and J is TRBJ2-7; 7 positions match TRBD1. Trimming cost V 4 bases and J 4 bases; bases outside gene matches: 10. From germline, CDR1 is PRHDT and CDR2 FYEKMQ (reference sequence). The CDR3 covers 15 residues. The CDR3 loop reads CASSYPSRGPYEQYF. In nucleotides, the CDR3 is TGTGCCAGCAGCTACCCTTCGAGGGGGCCTTACGAGCAGTACTTC.

This chain links TRBV6-1 with TRBJ2-2, with 7 positions matching TRBD1. J lost 1 base, V lost 3 bases, and 2 bases had no gene match. The CDR3 is made up of 15 amino acids. Germline V gene sequence: CDR1 MNHNS, CDR2 SASEGT. The CDR3 loop is CASSERTGNTGELFF. The CDR3 DNA sequence: TGTGCCAGCAGTGAGCGGACAGGGAACACCGGGGAGCTGTTTTTT.

The rearrangement links TRBV27 to TRBJ2-2; 8 bases map to TRBD2. The J segment lost 6 bases and the V segment lost 4 bases, leaving 4 bases of the junction unmatched. This CDR3 has 14 amino acids. From germline, CDR1 is MNHEY and CDR2 SMNVEV (reference sequence). The CDR3 protein is CASSSGLVPGELFF. In nucleotides, the CDR3 is TGTGCCAGCAGTTCGGGACTAGTCCCCGGGGAGCTGTTTTTT.

The chain recombines TRBV7-5 with TRBJ1-2; the D call TRBD1 from the table was never checked on the DNA. TRBV7-5 counts as a pseudogene. This CDR3 region has 14 residues. CDR3 region: CVRSSPGHTYGYTF. DNA for the CDR3: TGTGTCAGAAGCTCACCGGGACATACCTATGGCTACACCTTC.

A note on this clone: Other nucleotide sequences from this sample produce the same CDR3. The rearrangement joins TRBV28 to TRBJ2-7, with 7 nucleotides matching TRBD1. Germline values: CDR1 MDHEN, CDR2 SYDVKM. The ends lost 9 bases at V and 3 bases at J; junction bases unmatched: 8. The CDR3 is made up of 13 amino acids. The DNA for the CDR3 is TGTGCCAGTACAGCAGGGGGTGTCTACGAGCAGTACTTC. Its translation is CASTAGGVYEQYF.

This sequence joins TRBV11-2 and TRBJ2-1; D possibly uses TRBD1 or TRBD2 (5 bases each). The CDR3 has 14 residues. From germline, CDR1 is SGHAT and CDR2 FQNNGV. The V gene lost 5 bases and the J gene lost 8 bases, with 16 bases spanning the gap. CDR3 residues: CASSDGTRPHEQFF. DNA of the CDR3: TGTGCCAGCAGCGACGGGACCCGCCCCCATGAGCAGTTCTTC.

This chain joins TRBV11-2 and TRBJ2-7; 12 bases match TRBD2. With 2 bases clipped from V and 5 bases from J, the junction kept 7 bases outside the gene matches. Germline lookup yields CDR1 SGHAT and CDR2 FQNNGV. The CDR3 loop spans 16 amino acids. CDR3 in DNA: TGTGCCAGCAGCTTACTAGCGGGAGGGCCTGAGGACGAGCAGTACTTC. It translates to CASSLLAGGPEDEQYF.

The chain carries TRBV5-4 and TRBJ2-3; possible D gene TRBD2, 7 bases. Germline CDR1 and CDR2: SGHNT and YYREEE (reference sequence). Trimming removed 9 bases from V and 5 bases from J, with 16 bases in between. This CDR3 is 13 amino acids long. CDR3 sequence (DNA): TGTGCCACCTGGGGGGGGGCTAGAGATACGCAGTATTTT. The encoded protein is CATWGGARDTQYF.

The gene calls are TRBV6-5 and TRBJ2-2; D possibly corresponds to TRBD1 (5 bases). Germline CDR1 reads MNHEY; CDR2 reads SVGAGI. The V and J ends lost 7 bases and 3 bases respectively, with 12 bases between them. This CDR3 comprises 14 residues. The CDR3 sequence is CASIRVPYTGELFF. In DNA form, the CDR3 reads TGTGCCAGCATCAGGGTGCCCTACACCGGGGAGCTGTTTTTT.

This clone has just one count. The rearrangement links TRBV9 to TRBJ2-2; no clear D. The CDR3 extends over 17 amino acids. CDR1 is SGDLS, CDR2 YYNGEE, per germline. V was trimmed by 4 bases and J by 5 bases, leaving 21 bases between them. CDR3 bases: TGTGCCAGCAGCTATCGTAGATCGGGTCTGGAGACCGGGGAGCTGTTTTTT. Encoded protein: CASSYRRSGLETGELFF.

The chain uses TRBV5-4 and TRBJ2-1; D is ambiguous. Germline CDR1 SGHNT, CDR2 YYREEE (reference sequence). V dropped 2 bases and J dropped 5 bases, with 5 bases sitting between them. The length of the CDR3 is 12 residues. The CDR3 loop reads CASSFRHNEQFF. In nucleotides, the CDR3 is TGTGCCAGCAGCTTCAGACACAATGAGCAGTTCTTC. Supplemented by reference TRBV5-4 and TRBJ2-1, the full variable domain reads ETGVTQSPTHLIKTRGQQVTLRCSSQSGHNTVSWYQQALGQGPQFIFQYYREEENGRGNFPPRFSGLQFPNYSSELNVNALELDDSALYLCASSFRHNEQFFGPGTRLTVL.

The chain uses TRBV13 and TRBJ1-1; 9 bases agree with TRBD1. This CDR3 comprises 15 residues. The V gene end was trimmed by 5 bases and the J gene end by 1 base; junction bases not matched to a gene: 5. In germline, CDR1 is PRHDT, CDR2 FYEKMQ (reference sequence). The chain's CDR3 is CASSQTGQGNTEAFF. CDR3 DNA sequence: TGTGCCAGCAGCCAGACGGGACAGGGGAACACTGAAGCTTTCTTT. The full variable domain, completed using reference TRBV13 and TRBJ1-1, is AAGVIQSPRHLIKEKRETATLKCYPIPRHDTVYWYQQGPGQDPQFLISFYEKMQSDKGSIPDRFSAQQFSDYHSELNMSSLELGDSALYFCASSQTGQGNTEAFFGQGTRLTVV.

This chain connects TRBV28 to TRBJ1-2, with TRBD1 identical over 10 bases. Trimming at V came to 6 bases and at J to 13 bases, leaving 14 bases not matched to a gene. In germline, CDR1 is MDHEN, CDR2 SYDVKM. CDR3 length: 14 residues. The CDR3 coding sequence is TGTGCCAGCAGAACCCGCGGCAGACAGGGGGCTGGCACCTTC. Its translation is CASRTRGRQGAGTF.

The chain couples TRBV27 to TRBJ1-5, with TRBD1 identical over 11 bases. Germline V gives CDR1 MNHEY, CDR2 SMNVEV (reference sequence). J lost 6 bases, V lost 5 bases, and 6 bases had no gene match. The CDR3 is 15 amino acids. This CDR3 is CASSEGQGGGQPQHF. CDR3 sequence (DNA): TGTGCCAGCAGTGAGGGACAGGGGGGAGGTCAGCCCCAGCATTTT.

The rearrangement uses TRBV11-2 and TRBJ2-5; D is possibly TRBD1 or TRBD2 (6 bases each). Germline CDR1 is SGHAT and CDR2 is FQNNGV. V lost 1 base to trimming and J lost 5 bases, with 14 bases between them. The CDR3 spans 15 residues. Here the CDR3 DNA reads TGTGCCAGCAGCTTAGGAGGAGGGGGTCGGGAGACCCAGTACTTC. Translated, it gives CASSLGGGGRETQYF.

The chain has TRBV28 and TRBJ2-1, with 8 nucleotides matching TRBD2. V trimming: 11 bases; J trimming: 10 bases; junction bases outside the gene matches: 10. The germline V gene has CDR1 MDHEN and CDR2 SYDVKM. This CDR3 comprises 12 residues. In DNA form, the CDR3 reads TGTGCCGGGGGGACTAGGCGGAACGAGCAGTTCTTC. Residues: CAGGTRRNEQFF.

Here the CDR3 reads CASMGGGRFYEQYF. The CDR3, as DNA: TGCGCCAGCATGGGGGGCGGGAGGTTCTACGAGCAGTACTTC. V is TRBV10-2 and J is TRBJ2-7; the match to TRBD2 covers 8 bases. The J segment lost 3 bases and the V segment lost 7 bases, leaving 8 bases of the junction unmatched. The CDR3 contains 14 residues. Germline V gene data show CDR1 as WSHSY and CDR2 as SAAADI.